This T cell receptor (beta chain) was observed in a study of T cell responses to AZD1222 COVID-19 vaccine. CDR3 length: 15 residues. Trimming pared 9 bases from V and 3 bases from J, leaving 20 bases between. CDR1 LNHDA and CDR2 SQIVND come from the germline V gene (reference sequence). Overall study results and limits: Just five to seven people given AZD1222 tested seropositive at baseline. With dominance at 160-218 and 743-854, vaccine-associated CD4 TCRs spanned spike. Donors were largely white British and mainly female; clonal diversity was possibly underestimated.

TCRdb keeps only in-frame clones here, not all; method: immunoSEQ multiplex PCR. Of over 130,000 clones in the sample, just over 85% are singletons; the top ten hold roughly 3%. For this clone: What it recognizes is unknown.

The source is an adult in good health. The V gene is TRBV19, the J gene TRBJ1-2; a weak D match, TRBD1 (5 bases). Sample: peripheral blood, taken on day 0 of AZD1222 vaccination. The CDR3 sequence: CASHNIHTGDYGYTF. Written as DNA, the CDR3 is TGTGCCAGCCATAATATACACACGGGGGACTATGGCTACACCTTC.